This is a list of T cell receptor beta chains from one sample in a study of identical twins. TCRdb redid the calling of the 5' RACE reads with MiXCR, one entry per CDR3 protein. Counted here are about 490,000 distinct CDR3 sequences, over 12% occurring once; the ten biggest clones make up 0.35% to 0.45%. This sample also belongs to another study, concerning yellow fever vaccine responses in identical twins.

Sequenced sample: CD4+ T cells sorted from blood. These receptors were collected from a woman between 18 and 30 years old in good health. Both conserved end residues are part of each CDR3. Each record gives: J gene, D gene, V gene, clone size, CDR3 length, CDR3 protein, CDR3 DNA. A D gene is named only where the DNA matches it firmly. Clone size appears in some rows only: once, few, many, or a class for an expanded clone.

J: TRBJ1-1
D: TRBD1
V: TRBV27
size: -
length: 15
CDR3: CASKRLNDRGREAFF
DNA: TGTGCCAGCAAGCGATTGAACGACAGGGGCCGAGAAGCTTTCTTT

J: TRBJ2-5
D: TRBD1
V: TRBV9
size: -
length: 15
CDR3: CASSPEGGLGETQYF
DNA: TGTGCCAGCAGCCCGGAAGGGGGCTTAGGGGAGACCCAGTACTTC

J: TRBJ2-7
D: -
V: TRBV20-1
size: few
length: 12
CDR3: CSANLGFYEQYF
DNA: TGCAGTGCTAATCTGGGTTTTTACGAGCAGTACTTC

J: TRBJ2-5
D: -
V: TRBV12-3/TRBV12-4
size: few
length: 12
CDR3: CASRDILETQYF
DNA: TGTGCCAGCAGGGACATTCTGGAGACCCAGTACTTC

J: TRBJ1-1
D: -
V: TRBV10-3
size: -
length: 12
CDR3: CATALRDTEAFF
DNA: TGTGCCACCGCCTTAAGGGACACTGAAGCTTTCTTT

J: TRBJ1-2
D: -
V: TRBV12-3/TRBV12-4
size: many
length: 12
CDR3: CASSPRGFGYTF
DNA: TGTGCCAGCAGTCCCCGCGGGTTTGGCTACACCTTC

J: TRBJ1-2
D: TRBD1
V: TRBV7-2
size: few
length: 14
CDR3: CASSPRQGRNGYTF
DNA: TGTGCCAGCAGCCCAAGACAGGGGAGGAATGGCTACACCTTC

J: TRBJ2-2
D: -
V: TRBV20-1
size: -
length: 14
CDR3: CSASKDSSTGELFF
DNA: TGCAGTGCTAGTAAGGACAGCTCCACCGGGGAGCTGTTTTTT

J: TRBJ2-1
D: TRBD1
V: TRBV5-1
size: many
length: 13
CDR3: CASMRTGGYEQFF
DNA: TGCGCCAGCATGCGGACAGGGGGGTATGAGCAGTTCTTC

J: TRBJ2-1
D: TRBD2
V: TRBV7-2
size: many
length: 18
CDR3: CASSYRAGGLVAYNEQFF
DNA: TGTGCCAGCAGCTATCGCGCTGGGGGACTAGTCGCCTACAATGAGCAGTTCTTC

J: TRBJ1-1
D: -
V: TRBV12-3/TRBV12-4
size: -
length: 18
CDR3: CASSASLFGLIRNTEAFF
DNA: TGTGCCAGCAGTGCATCGCTTTTCGGGCTAATTAGGAACACTGAAGCTTTCTTT

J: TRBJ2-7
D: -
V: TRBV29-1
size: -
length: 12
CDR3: CSVVDHSYEQYF
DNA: TGCAGCGTTGTCGACCACTCCTACGAGCAGTACTTC

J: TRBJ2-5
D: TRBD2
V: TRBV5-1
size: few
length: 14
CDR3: CASSTGLAEETQYF
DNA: TGCGCCAGCAGTACGGGACTAGCGGAAGAGACCCAGTACTTC

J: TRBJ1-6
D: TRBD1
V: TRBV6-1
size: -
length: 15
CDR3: CASSIRDRENSPLHF
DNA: TGTGCCAGCAGTATCCGGGACAGAGAAAATTCACCCCTCCACTTT

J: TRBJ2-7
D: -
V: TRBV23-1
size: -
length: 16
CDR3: CASSHHSYWDFYEQYF
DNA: TGCGCCAGCAGTCACCATAGCTATTGGGACTTTTATGAGCAGTACTTC

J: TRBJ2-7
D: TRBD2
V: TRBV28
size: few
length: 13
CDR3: CASRFGLAYEQYF
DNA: TGTGCCAGCAGGTTCGGACTAGCCTACGAGCAGTACTTC

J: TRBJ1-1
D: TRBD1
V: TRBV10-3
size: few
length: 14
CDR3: CAITTGGRTTEAFF
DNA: TGTGCCATCACGACAGGGGGGAGAACGACTGAAGCTTTCTTT

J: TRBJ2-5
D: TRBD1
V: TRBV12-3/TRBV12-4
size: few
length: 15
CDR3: CASRGTDRYQETQYF
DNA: TGTGCCAGCAGGGGGACAGACCGGTACCAAGAGACCCAGTACTTC

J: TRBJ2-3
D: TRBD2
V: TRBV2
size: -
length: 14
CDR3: CASSPPLTSGTQYF
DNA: TGTGCCAGCAGCCCCCCACTGACTAGCGGGACGCAGTATTTT

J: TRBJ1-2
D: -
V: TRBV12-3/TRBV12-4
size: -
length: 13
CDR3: CASRPVGRNGYTF
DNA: TGTGCCAGCAGACCCGTTGGCAGGAATGGCTACACCTTC